These T cell receptor beta chains were read from a single sample in a study of blood T cell repertoires in COVID-19. Method: immunoSEQ multiplex PCR; TCRdb's copy keeps in-frame clones and lacks some. The sample contains more than 85,000 clones, about 85% of which appear only once. Sequencing was carried out using peripheral blood. Receptors originate from a woman in her forties or fifties with COVID-19, enrolled during active disease. The CDR3 runs from the conserved cysteine through the conserved F or W. Each record gives: J gene, clone size, V gene, D gene, CDR3 protein, CDR3 DNA. The D gene is left open where the match is weak. Expanded clones get a size class; other rows say once, few or many, or leave the size out.

>TRBJ2-2|.|TRBV27|TRBD1
CASRHTGAGELFF
TGTGCCAGCAGACACACAGGGGCCGGGGAGCTGTTTTTT
>TRBJ1-6|few|TRBV28|TRBD1
CASSLRQGAVSPLHF
TGTGCCAGCAGTTTACGACAGGGGGCGGTTTCACCCCTCCACTTT
>TRBJ2-7|.|TRBV19|TRBD2
CASSILAGGLYEQYF
TGTGCCAGTAGTATTCTAGCGGGGGGACTCTACGAGCAGTACTTC
>TRBJ2-7|once|TRBV11-2|.
CASSLVSLSYEQYF
TGTGCCAGCAGCTTAGTTAGCCTCTCCTACGAGCAGTACTTC
>TRBJ2-1|once|TRBV5-1|.
CASSLSAGSYNEQFF
TGCGCCAGCAGCTTGAGTGCAGGGTCTTACAATGAGCAGTTCTTC
>TRBJ1-4|.|TRBV12-3/TRBV12-4|.
CASSSRGYEKLFF
TGTGCCAGCAGTTCCCGAGGTTATGAAAAACTGTTTTTT
>TRBJ2-7|once|TRBV30|.
CAWSLSSYEQYF
TGTGCCTGGAGCTTGAGTTCCTACGAGCAGTACTTC
>TRBJ1-5|.|TRBV19|TRBD1
CASRRAGQGNQPQHF
TGTGCCAGTAGGAGGGCGGGACAGGGCAATCAGCCCCAGCATTTT
>TRBJ2-5|.|TRBV7-2|TRBD2
CASSLGRRAGGETQYF
TGTGCCAGCAGCTTAGGTCGTAGAGCGGGGGGAGAGACCCAGTACTTC
>TRBJ2-1|.|TRBV20-1|.
CSARQYNEQFF
TGCAGTGCTAGACAGTACAATGAGCAGTTCTTC
>TRBJ2-7|.|TRBV27|.
CASRRNRDHEQYF
TGTGCCAGCAGACGCAACAGGGACCACGAGCAGTACTTC
>TRBJ1-2|.|TRBV5-6|TRBD1
CASSPLLTGYGYTF
TGTGCCAGCAGCCCGTTACTGACAGGGTACGGCTACACCTTC
>TRBJ2-5|.|TRBV7-9|.
CASSSYQTAQETQYF
TGTGCCAGCAGCTCATACCAGACAGCCCAAGAGACCCAGTACTTC
>TRBJ2-3|.|TRBV19|TRBD2
CASSPNGLVSDTQYF
TGTGCCAGTAGTCCAAACGGACTAGTCTCAGATACGCAGTATTTT
>TRBJ2-3|.|TRBV2|.
CASSEGNRGATDTQYF
TGTGCCAGCAGTGAGGGGAACCGGGGGGCCACAGATACGCAGTATTTT
>TRBJ2-7|.|TRBV6-1|TRBD1
CASSGFGQGRTYEQYF
TGTGCCAGCAGTGGGTTCGGACAGGGTAGGACCTACGAGCAGTACTTC
>TRBJ2-5|.|TRBV10-3|.
CAISESILGYQETQYF
TGTGCCATCAGTGAGTCAATACTCGGGTACCAAGAGACCCAGTACTTC